One and the same sample provided the 13 T cell receptor beta chains below, sequenced in a study of blood T cell repertoires in COVID-19. This table comes from immunoSEQ multiplex PCR, and its TCRdb copy is limited to in-frame clones, with some not included. The data show some 320,000 clones, with about nine tenths seen just once and 4.5% to 5.5% held by the top ten. The sample was PBMCs or T cells enriched from blood (not recorded which). The receptors come from a man aged 55 to 70 who had recovered from COVID-19.

This clone was observed a single time. The rearrangement uses TRBV6-5 and TRBJ2-1, with D possibly matching TRBD2 (6 bases). The V end was cut by 2 bases, the J end by 4 bases, with 6 bases between. The CDR3 runs 13 residues. CDR1 and CDR2 (germline): MNHEY, SVGAGI. CDR3 sequence reads: CASSYRGYNEQFF. The CDR3 DNA is TGTGCCAGCAGTTACCGGGGGTACAATGAGCAGTTCTTC.

This clone was picked up one time. J is TRBJ1-4 and V is TRBV27; 7 nucleotides match TRBD1. Germline CDR1 MNHEY, CDR2 SMNVEV (reference sequence). This CDR3 spans 13 amino acids. V shed 8 bases and J 4 bases; nucleotides not matched to a gene: 4. The CDR3 DNA follows: TGTGCCAGCCGAGGGGGCAGTAATGAAAAACTGTTTTTT. Protein sequence: CASRGGSNEKLFF.

This clone appeared once. The chain carries TRBV28 and TRBJ2-5; TRBD1 aligns across 8 bases. Germline loops: CDR1 MDHEN, CDR2 SYDVKM. This CDR3 comprises 15 residues. V was clipped by 3 bases and J by 2 bases; unmatched bases: 5. Here the CDR3 DNA reads TGTGCCAGCAGTTTCCCTAGGACAGGGCAAGAGACCCAGTACTTC. It yields the protein CASSFPRTGQETQYF.

The rearrangement joins TRBV28 to TRBJ2-3, with 10 positions matching TRBD2. This CDR3 comprises 20 residues. The trim removed 0 bases at V and 0 bases at J, leaving 12 bases unmatched. Germline-derived CDR1 and CDR2 are MDHEN and SYDVKM. The CDR3 DNA reads TGTGCCAGCAGTTTATGGGACAGCTGGACTAGCGGAGCTAGCACAGATACGCAGTATTTT. This translates into CASSLWDSWTSGASTDTQYF.

CDR3 region: CASSLFGLAENYEQYF. CDR3 DNA sequence: TGTGCCAGCAGCTTGTTTGGACTAGCGGAAAACTACGAGCAGTACTTC. The J gene is TRBJ2-7, the V gene TRBV5-6, with 10 bases matching TRBD2. There are 16 residues in the CDR3. V was pared by 1 base and J by 3 bases, with 7 bases of the junction left unmatched. Germline CDR1 reads SGHDT; CDR2 reads YYEEEE.

The CDR3 is CASSGQGYTGELFF. The CDR3 DNA reads as TGTGCCAGCAGTGGACAGGGTTACACCGGGGAGCTGTTTTTT. The V and J genes are TRBV2 and TRBJ2-2; TRBD1 agrees at 7 bases. The germline gives CDR1 SNHLY, CDR2 FYNNEI. Losses at the gene ends were 4 bases for V and 3 bases for J; bases not matched to a gene: 2. This CDR3 comprises 14 residues.

Notes on this clone: The sample has other DNA sequences that encode this CDR3 too. This chain joins TRBV28 and TRBJ2-5; 8 bases match TRBD2. This CDR3 comprises 14 residues. Germline CDR1 reads MDHEN; CDR2 reads SYDVKM. Germline trimming cut 5 bases from V and 2 bases from J; bases unmatched to any gene: 4. This chain's CDR3 is CASSLSGVQETQYF. CDR3 nucleotide sequence: TGTGCCAGCAGTCTTAGCGGGGTACAAGAGACCCAGTACTTC.

Note on this clone: The same CDR3 also results from other DNA sequences found in this sample. This chain joins TRBV6-5 and TRBJ1-5; maybe TRBD1 (5 bases). CDR3 length: 14 residues. Trimming took 3 bases from V and 0 from J, leaving 6 bases between them. Germline assignment: CDR1 MNHEY and CDR2 SVGAGI. The CDR3 reads CASSYDSSNQPQHF. In nucleotides, the CDR3 is TGTGCCAGCAGTTATGACAGTAGCAATCAGCCCCAGCATTTT.

The chain joins TRBV4-2 to TRBJ2-2, with D possibly being TRBD2 (5 bases). The CDR3 sequence is 18 residues long. V lost 0 bases and J lost 5, with 19 bases in between. Germline CDR1 and CDR2: LGHNA and YNFKEQ. CDR3 sequence: CASSQDSRGSMVTGELFF. CDR3 DNA sequence: TGTGCCAGCAGCCAAGATTCCCGAGGGAGCATGGTAACCGGGGAGCTGTTTTTT.

V is TRBV7-9 and J is TRBJ1-2; 8 bases are shared with TRBD1. Germline assignment: CDR1 SEHNR and CDR2 FQNEAQ (reference sequence). CDR3 length: 12 amino acids. V lost 5 bases and J lost 8; bases outside the gene matches: 4. CDR3 sequence reads: CASSRDRGGYTF. The CDR3 DNA follows: TGTGCCAGCAGCCGTGACAGGGGAGGCTACACCTTC.

The CDR3 bases are TGTGCCAGCAGCTCACGACCCGGGACAGATAATGAAAAACTGTTTTTT. Its protein is CASSSRPGTDNEKLFF. The V gene is TRBV11-2, the J gene TRBJ1-4; 7 bases line up with TRBD1. Trimming cost V 4 bases and J 4 bases; bases outside gene matches: 9. CDR1 and CDR2 (germline): SGHAT, FQNNGV. The CDR3 runs to 16 residues.

V is TRBV6-5 and J is TRBJ1-6, with 12 bases that match TRBD1. Germline CDR1 is MNHEY and CDR2 is SVGAGI. CDR3 length: 15 residues. V lost 8 bases and J lost 9; bases outside the gene matches: 8. The CDR3 protein is CASDSGTGGGSPLHF. In nucleotides, the CDR3 is TGTGCCAGCGATTCAGGGACAGGGGGCGGTTCACCCCTCCACTTT.

The gene calls are TRBV6-5 and TRBJ2-1; 8 bases line up with TRBD2. The CDR3 extends over 15 amino acids. From germline, CDR1 is MNHEY and CDR2 SVGAGI. The V segment lost 4 bases and the J segment 10 bases; nucleotides outside the gene matches: 12. The CDR3 nucleotides are TGTGCCAGCAGTTCTAGCGGGCCTACTGGTCGCGAGCAGTTCTTC. Its protein is CASSSSGPTGREQFF.